This TCR beta chain was retrieved from a study of cytomegalovirus exposure and HLA in healthy donors. It was with 60 Vbeta and 13 Jbeta primers that the PCR ran. The data were produced by immunoSEQ multiplex PCR, yet TCRdb's version contains in-frame clones alone and is incomplete. The table includes around 150,000 clones, 73% detected once. Comments on this clone: What it binds is not known.

In germline, CDR1 is SGHKS, CDR2 YYEKEE (reference sequence). This CDR3 comprises 14 residues. Between the trimmed V and J ends, which lost 1 base and 3 bases, there was a span of 11 bases. CMV serostatus data were not documented for this donor. Study-wide points: In a later analysis, TCR beta V- and J-gene trimming showed a link to a missense DCLRE1C variant. An ancestry cluster, one associated with Asian ancestry, reportedly showed fewer N-insertions than the approximately 670-donor mean in a later analysis. It was only CMV serostatus that was available as immune exposure information.

This TCR derives from a human donor in good health. Input material: PBMCs. The V gene is TRBV5-5, the J gene TRBJ2-7; D is ambiguous. In DNA, the CDR3 is TGTGCCAGCAGCTTGTCGGTTAATCTCTACGAGCAGTACTTC. This encodes CASSLSVNLYEQYF.